The rows below give T cell receptor beta chains drawn from one sample of a study of regulatory T cells in long-lasting Graves disease. TCRdb used MiXCR to reprocess the multiplex PCR reads, holding one entry per CDR3 protein. The profile shows hundreds of thousands of distinct CDR3 sequences, around 15% of them singletons. The same specimen was also included in a second study, on T cells in Graves' hyperthyroidism and ophthalmopathy.

Sequences were derived from peripheral blood mononuclear cells (PBMCs), sampled at new diagnosis, from a patient treated with antithyroid drugs. Source of these receptors: a man aged 40-55 years with Graves disease. Both conserved end residues are part of each CDR3. The D gene is left open where the match is weak. Some rows mark clone size as missing; the rest say once, few, many or name a class of expanded clone.

TRBV6-1	-	TRBJ1-5	few	CASREPGLSNQPQHF	TGTGCCAGCAGAGAACCGGGCTTAAGCAATCAGCCCCAGCATTTT
TRBV2	TRBD1	TRBJ2-5	-	CASSPNRGRPQETQYF	TGTGCCAGCAGCCCCAACAGGGGACGCCCCCAAGAGACCCAGTACTTC
TRBV5-1	-	TRBJ2-1	many	CASSITTGFGNEQFF	TGCGCCAGCAGCATAACAACAGGGTTTGGAAATGAGCAGTTCTTC
TRBV24-1	-	TRBJ1-5	many	CATSDPDQPQHF	TGTGCCACCAGTGACCCTGATCAGCCCCAGCATTTT
TRBV18	-	TRBJ2-5	many	CASSPPPEETQYF	TGTGCCAGCTCACCACCGCCCGAAGAGACCCAGTACTTC
TRBV28	-	TRBJ2-4	many	CASSPRFKNIQYF	TGTGCCAGCAGTCCCCGATTCAAAAACATTCAGTACTTC
TRBV28	-	TRBJ2-2	many	CASTDEGGELFF	TGTGCCAGCACGGACGAAGGCGGGGAGCTGTTTTTT
TRBV28	-	TRBJ2-7	many	CASRGEPAEQYF	TGTGCCAGCAGGGGCGAGCCGGCCGAGCAGTACTTC
TRBV11-2	-	TRBJ1-1	-	CASSSDPTLDTEAFF	TGTGCCAGCAGCTCGGACCCCACCCTGGACACTGAAGCTTTCTTT
TRBV27	-	TRBJ1-4	once	CASRGTGGDEKLFF	TGTGCCAGCAGGGGGACCGGGGGCGATGAAAAACTGTTTTTT
TRBV20-1	TRBD1	TRBJ1-6	many	CSARDIRGDSPLHF	TGCAGTGCTAGAGATATCAGGGGGGACTCACCCCTCCACTTT
TRBV5-1	-	TRBJ2-5	few	CASSLEPGQETQYF	TGCGCCAGCAGCTTGGAGCCCGGTCAAGAGACCCAGTACTTC
TRBV7-9	-	TRBJ2-2	many	CASSLVAWTGELFF	TGTGCCAGCAGCTTAGTAGCATGGACCGGGGAGCTGTTTTTT
TRBV29-1	-	TRBJ2-7	many	CSVPGPSEQYF	TGCAGCGTTCCGGGCCCCTCCGAGCAGTACTTC
TRBV12-3/TRBV12-4	TRBD1	TRBJ1-6	many	CASSRDRGISSPLHF	TGTGCCAGCAGTCGGGACAGGGGGATCAGTTCACCCCTCCACTTT
TRBV7-3	-	TRBJ2-2	many	CASSALSGELFF	TGTGCCAGCAGCGCCCTTTCCGGGGAGCTGTTTTTT
TRBV7-8	TRBD1	TRBJ1-5	-	CASSPAAQGIQPQHF	TGTGCCAGCAGCCCGGCGGCACAGGGGATTCAGCCCCAGCATTTT
TRBV28	TRBD1	TRBJ2-7	many	CASSLGSGQGLYEQYF	TGTGCCAGCAGTCTAGGGTCCGGACAGGGACTCTACGAGCAGTACTTC
TRBV2	-	TRBJ1-3	many	CASSEAGRGAGNTIYF	TGTGCCAGCAGTGAAGCGGGCAGGGGAGCTGGAAACACCATATATTTT
TRBV7-2	TRBD1	TRBJ1-6	many	CASSSPQGPAASPLHF	TGTGCCAGCAGCTCCCCACAGGGGCCCGCTGCTTCACCCCTCCACTTT
TRBV30	-	TRBJ2-1	many	CAWSANEQFF	TGTGCCTGGAGTGCAAATGAGCAGTTCTTC
TRBV2	-	TRBJ2-7	many	CASKWDTTSYEQYF	TGTGCCAGCAAGTGGGACACGACCTCCTACGAGCAGTACTTC
TRBV6-2/TRBV6-3	TRBD1	TRBJ2-1	-	CASSVWTGYSGEQFF	TGTGCCAGCAGTGTGTGGACAGGCTATTCTGGTGAGCAGTTCTTC
TRBV2	-	TRBJ2-5	many	CASTKEEGEETQYF	TGTGCCAGCACCAAAGAGGAGGGGGAAGAGACCCAGTACTTC
TRBV20-1	-	TRBJ2-7	-	CSATWGGPYEQYF	TGCAGTGCCACCTGGGGGGGGCCGTACGAGCAGTACTTC
TRBV18	TRBD1	TRBJ2-7	many	CASSPPDRLYEQYF	TGTGCCAGCTCACCGCCGGACAGGCTCTACGAGCAGTACTTC
TRBV28	TRBD1	TRBJ1-5	many	CASSLADRENQPQHF	TGTGCCAGCAGTTTAGCGGACAGGGAAAATCAGCCCCAGCATTTT
TRBV11-3	-	TRBJ2-1	few	CASSLTFPPYNEQFF	TGTGCCAGCAGCTTGACTTTTCCCCCCTACAATGAGCAGTTCTTC
TRBV28	TRBD1	TRBJ2-1	many	CASLRDRGWNEQFF	TGTGCCAGCTTGAGGGACAGGGGATGGAATGAGCAGTTCTTC
TRBV2	-	TRBJ1-1	many	CASSEQREAEAFF	TGTGCCAGCAGTGAACAGAGAGAAGCTGAAGCTTTCTTT
TRBV12-3/TRBV12-4	TRBD1	TRBJ2-7	many	CASSDDRAHEQYF	TGTGCCAGCAGTGATGACAGGGCCCACGAGCAGTACTTC